Sequencing of this T cell receptor (beta chain) was carried out in a study of cytotoxic CD8 clonotypes in ibrutinib-treated CLL. The germline V gene has CDR1 SGHRS and CDR2 YFSETQ. This CDR3 comprises 14 residues. The V gene lost 4 bases and the J gene lost 7 bases, with 17 bases spanning the gap. Comment on this clone: As yet, its antigen is unknown.

Broader study findings: Upon ibrutinib response clonality rose, and upon progression it fell back toward baseline. In sustained-remission versus progressing patients, sampling times differed.

Profiling relied on immunoSEQ multiplex PCR, and the TCRdb table lists in-frame clones only, not all of them. The sample lists 70,000 to 85,000 clones; around 80% were seen once. The specimen comprised PBMCs, sampled at disease progression, from a patient treated with ibrutinib. V and J are TRBV5-1 and TRBJ1-2, with a possible D match to TRBD1 (6 bases). This TCR was recovered from a human donor with chronic lymphocytic leukemia. Here the CDR3 DNA reads TGCGCCAGCAGCCCGAATGTCAGGGGTGCTGGCTACACCTTC. Residues: CASSPNVRGAGYTF.